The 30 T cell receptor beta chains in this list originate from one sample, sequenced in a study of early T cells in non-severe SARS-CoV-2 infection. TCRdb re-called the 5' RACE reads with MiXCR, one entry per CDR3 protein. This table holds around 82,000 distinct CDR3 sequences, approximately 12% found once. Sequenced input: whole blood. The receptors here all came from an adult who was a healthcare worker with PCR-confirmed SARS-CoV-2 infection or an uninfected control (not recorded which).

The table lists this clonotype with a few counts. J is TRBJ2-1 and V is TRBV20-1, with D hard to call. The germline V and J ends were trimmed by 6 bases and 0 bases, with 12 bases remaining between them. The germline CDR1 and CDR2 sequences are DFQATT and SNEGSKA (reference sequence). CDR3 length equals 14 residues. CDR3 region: CSARHPSSYNEQFF. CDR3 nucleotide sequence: TGCAGTGCCCGACACCCGAGCTCCTACAATGAGCAGTTCTTC.

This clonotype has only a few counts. CDR3 nucleotides: TGTGCCTGGAGGGACCAGCGGGATACCCGAGTGATGGATACGCAGTATTTT. It yields the protein CAWRDQRDTRVMDTQYF. V usage is TRBV30 and J usage is TRBJ2-3, with TRBD2 matching over 7 bases. The germline gives CDR1 GTSNPN, CDR2 SVGIG (reference sequence). With 3 bases clipped from V and 6 bases from J, the junction kept 18 bases outside the gene matches. The CDR3 consists of 17 residues.

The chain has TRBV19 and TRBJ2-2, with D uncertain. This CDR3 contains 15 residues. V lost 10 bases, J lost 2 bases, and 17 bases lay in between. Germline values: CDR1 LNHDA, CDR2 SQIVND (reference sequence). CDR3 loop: CATGWASPNTGELFF. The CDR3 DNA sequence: TGTGCCACCGGGTGGGCATCACCTAACACCGGGGAGCTGTTTTTT.

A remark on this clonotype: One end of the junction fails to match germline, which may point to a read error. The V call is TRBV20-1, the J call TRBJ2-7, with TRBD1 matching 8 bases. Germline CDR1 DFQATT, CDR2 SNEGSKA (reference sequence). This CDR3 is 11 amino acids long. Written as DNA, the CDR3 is TGCAGTGCCCCGACAGGGGCGGTAAATAGCTTC. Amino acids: CSAPTGAVNSF.

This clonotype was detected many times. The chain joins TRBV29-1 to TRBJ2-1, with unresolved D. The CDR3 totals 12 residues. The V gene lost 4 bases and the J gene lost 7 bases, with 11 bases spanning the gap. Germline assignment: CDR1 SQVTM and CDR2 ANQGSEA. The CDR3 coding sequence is TGCAGCGTTGTTCCCTTTGGGAATGAGCAGTTCTTC. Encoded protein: CSVVPFGNEQFF.

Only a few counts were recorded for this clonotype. CDR3 protein: CASSSTGESSNYGYTF. Here the CDR3 DNA reads TGTGCCAGCTCTTCGACAGGGGAATCGTCTAACTATGGCTACACCTTC. The chain employs TRBV28 and TRBJ1-2, with 8 bases aligning to TRBD1. CDR3 length equals 16 residues. The germline gives CDR1 MDHEN, CDR2 SYDVKM. Trimming at V came to 8 bases and at J to 0 bases, leaving 11 bases not matched to a gene.

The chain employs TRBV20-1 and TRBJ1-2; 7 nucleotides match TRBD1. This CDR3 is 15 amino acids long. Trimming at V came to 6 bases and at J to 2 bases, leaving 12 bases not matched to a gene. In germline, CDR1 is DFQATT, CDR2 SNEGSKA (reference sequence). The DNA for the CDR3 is TGCAGTGCCCAGGGGGGAGGACAGCTGAACTATGGCTACACCTTC. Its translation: CSAQGGGQLNYGYTF.

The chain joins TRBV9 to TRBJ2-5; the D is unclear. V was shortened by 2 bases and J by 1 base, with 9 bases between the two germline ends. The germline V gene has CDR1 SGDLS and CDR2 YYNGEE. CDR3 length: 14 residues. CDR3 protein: CASSVGYRQETQYF. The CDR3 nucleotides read TGTGCCAGCAGCGTGGGCTACCGCCAAGAGACCCAGTACTTC.

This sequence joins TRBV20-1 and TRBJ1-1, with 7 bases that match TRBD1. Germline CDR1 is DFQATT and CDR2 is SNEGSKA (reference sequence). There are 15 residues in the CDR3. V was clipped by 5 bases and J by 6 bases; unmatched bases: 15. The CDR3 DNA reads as TGCAGTGCTCGGCGGGCAGGGGGTATGCAGGCTGAAGCTTTCTTT. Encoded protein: CSARRAGGMQAEAFF.

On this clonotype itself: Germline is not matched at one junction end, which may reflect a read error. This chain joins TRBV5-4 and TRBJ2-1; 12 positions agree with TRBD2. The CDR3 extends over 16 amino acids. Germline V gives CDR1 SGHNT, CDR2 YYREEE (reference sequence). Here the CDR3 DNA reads TGTGCACTCTCGGCTAGCGGGAGGGGCTCCTACATTGAGCAGTTCTTC. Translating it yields CALSASGRGSYIEQFF.

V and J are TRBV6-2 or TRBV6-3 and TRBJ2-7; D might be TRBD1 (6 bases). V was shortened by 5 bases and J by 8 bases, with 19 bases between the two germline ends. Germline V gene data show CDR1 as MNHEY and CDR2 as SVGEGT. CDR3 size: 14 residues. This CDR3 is CASSATGYSTKQYF. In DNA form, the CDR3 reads TGTGCCAGCAGTGCTACAGGGTATTCTACGAAGCAGTACTTC.

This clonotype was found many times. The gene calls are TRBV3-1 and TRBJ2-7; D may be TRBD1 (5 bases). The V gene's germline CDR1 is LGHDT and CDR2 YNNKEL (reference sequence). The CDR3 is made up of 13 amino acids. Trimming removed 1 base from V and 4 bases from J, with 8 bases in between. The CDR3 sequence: CASSQGAGYEQYF. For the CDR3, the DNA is TGTGCCAGCAGCCAAGGCGCAGGGTACGAGCAGTACTTC.

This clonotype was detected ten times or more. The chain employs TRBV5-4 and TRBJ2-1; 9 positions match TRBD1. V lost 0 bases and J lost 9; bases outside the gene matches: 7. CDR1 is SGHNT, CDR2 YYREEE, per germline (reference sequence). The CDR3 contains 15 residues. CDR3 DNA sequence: TGTGCCAGCAGCTTGGCCGGGACAGGGAGCGGTGAGCAGTTCTTC. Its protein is CASSLAGTGSGEQFF.

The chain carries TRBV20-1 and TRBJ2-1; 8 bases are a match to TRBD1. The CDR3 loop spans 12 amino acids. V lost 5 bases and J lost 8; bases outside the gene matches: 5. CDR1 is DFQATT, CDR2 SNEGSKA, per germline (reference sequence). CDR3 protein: CSAADRGDEQFF. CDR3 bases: TGCAGTGCTGCCGACAGGGGTGATGAGCAGTTCTTC.

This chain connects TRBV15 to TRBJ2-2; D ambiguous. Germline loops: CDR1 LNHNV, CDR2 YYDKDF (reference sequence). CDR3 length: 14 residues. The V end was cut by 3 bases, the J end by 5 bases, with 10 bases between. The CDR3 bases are TGTGCCACCAGCAGCAAACCTGATACCGGGGAGCTGTTTTTT. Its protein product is CATSSKPDTGELFF.

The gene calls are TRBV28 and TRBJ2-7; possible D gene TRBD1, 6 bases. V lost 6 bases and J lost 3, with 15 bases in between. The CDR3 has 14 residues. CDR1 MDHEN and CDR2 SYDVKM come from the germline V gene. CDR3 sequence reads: CASRTGHNVYEQYF. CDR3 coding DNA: TGTGCCAGCAGAACGGGACACAATGTCTACGAGCAGTACTTC.

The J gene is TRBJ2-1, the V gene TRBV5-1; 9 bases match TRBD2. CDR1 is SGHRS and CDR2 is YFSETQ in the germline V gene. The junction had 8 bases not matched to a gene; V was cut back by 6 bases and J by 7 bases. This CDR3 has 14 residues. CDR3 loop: CASKTLAGLNEQFF. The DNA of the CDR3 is TGCGCCAGCAAGACCCTAGCGGGGTTGAATGAGCAGTTCTTC.

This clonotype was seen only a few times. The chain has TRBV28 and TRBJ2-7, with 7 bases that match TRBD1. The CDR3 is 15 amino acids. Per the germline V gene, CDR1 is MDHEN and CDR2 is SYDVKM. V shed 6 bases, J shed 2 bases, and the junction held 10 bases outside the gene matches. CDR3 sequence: CASSLTGKGTYEQYF. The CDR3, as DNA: TGTGCCAGCAGCCTGACAGGGAAGGGGACCTACGAGCAGTACTTC.

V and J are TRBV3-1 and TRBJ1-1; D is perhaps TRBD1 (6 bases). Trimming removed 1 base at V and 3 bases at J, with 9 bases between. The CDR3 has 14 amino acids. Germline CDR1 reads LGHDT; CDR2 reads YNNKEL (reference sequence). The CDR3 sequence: CASSQGGGDTEAFF. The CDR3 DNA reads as TGTGCCAGCAGCCAAGGAGGGGGAGACACTGAAGCTTTCTTT. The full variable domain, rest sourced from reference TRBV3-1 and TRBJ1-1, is DTAVSQTPKYLVTQMGNDKSIKCEQNLGHDTMYWYKQDSKKFLKIMFSYNNKELIINETVPNRFSPKSPDKAHLNLHINSLELGDSAVYFCASSQGGGDTEAFFGQGTRLTVV.

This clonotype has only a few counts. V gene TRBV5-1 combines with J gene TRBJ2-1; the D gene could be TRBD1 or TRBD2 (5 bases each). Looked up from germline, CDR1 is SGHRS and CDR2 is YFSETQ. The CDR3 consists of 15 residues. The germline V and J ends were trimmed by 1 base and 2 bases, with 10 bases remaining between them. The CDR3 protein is CASSLRDQTYNEQFF. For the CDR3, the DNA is TGCGCCAGCAGCTTGAGGGACCAGACCTACAATGAGCAGTTCTTC.

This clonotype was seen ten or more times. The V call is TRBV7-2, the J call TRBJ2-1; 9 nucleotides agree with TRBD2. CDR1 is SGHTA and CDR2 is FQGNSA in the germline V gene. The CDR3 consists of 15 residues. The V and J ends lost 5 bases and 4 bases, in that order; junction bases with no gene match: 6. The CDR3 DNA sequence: TGTGCCAGCAGCCTCTTAGCGGGAGAGTACAATGAGCAGTTCTTC. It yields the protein CASSLLAGEYNEQFF. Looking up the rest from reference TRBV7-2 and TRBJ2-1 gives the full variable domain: GAGVSQSPSNKVTEKGKDVELRCDPISGHTALYWYRQSLGQGLEFLIYFQGNSAPDKSGLPSDRFSAERTGGSVSTLTIQRTQQEDSAVYLCASSLLAGEYNEQFFGPGTRLTVL.

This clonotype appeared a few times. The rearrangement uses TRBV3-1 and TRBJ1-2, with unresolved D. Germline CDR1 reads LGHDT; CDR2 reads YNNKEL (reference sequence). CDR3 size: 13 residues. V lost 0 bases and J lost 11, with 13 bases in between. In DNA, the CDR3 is TGTGCCAGCAGCCAAGATTCGTCGCATCGGTACACCTTC. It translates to CASSQDSSHRYTF.

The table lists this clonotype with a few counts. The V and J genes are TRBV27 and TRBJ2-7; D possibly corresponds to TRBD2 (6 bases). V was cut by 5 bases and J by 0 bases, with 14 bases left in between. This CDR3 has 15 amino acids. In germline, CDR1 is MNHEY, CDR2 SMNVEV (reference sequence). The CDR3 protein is CASSPRAGASYEQYF. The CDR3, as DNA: TGTGCCAGCAGTCCCCGAGCGGGCGCCTCCTACGAGCAGTACTTC.

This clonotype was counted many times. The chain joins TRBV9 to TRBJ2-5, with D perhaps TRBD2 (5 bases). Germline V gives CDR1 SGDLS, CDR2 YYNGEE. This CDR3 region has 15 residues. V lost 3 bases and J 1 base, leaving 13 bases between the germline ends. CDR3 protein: CASSGAPGLQETQYF. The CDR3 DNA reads TGTGCCAGCAGCGGCGCGCCTGGACTCCAAGAGACCCAGTACTTC.

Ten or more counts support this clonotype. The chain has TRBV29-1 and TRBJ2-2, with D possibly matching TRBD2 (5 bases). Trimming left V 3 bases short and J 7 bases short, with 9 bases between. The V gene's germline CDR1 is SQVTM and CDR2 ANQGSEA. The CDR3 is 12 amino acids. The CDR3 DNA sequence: TGCAGCGTTGATAGCGACGGCGGGGAGCTGTTTTTT. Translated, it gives CSVDSDGGELFF.

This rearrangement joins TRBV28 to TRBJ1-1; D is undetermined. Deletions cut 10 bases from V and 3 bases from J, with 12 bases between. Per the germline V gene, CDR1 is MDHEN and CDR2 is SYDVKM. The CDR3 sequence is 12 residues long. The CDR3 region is CATLRDDTEAFF. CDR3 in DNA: TGTGCCACATTGAGGGATGACACTGAAGCTTTCTTT.

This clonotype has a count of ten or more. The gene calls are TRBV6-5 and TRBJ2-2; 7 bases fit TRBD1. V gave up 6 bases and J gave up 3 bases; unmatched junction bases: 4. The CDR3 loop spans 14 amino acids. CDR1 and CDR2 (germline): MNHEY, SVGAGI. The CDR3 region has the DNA TGTGCCAGCAGCTCGACAGGGTACACCGGGGAGCTGTTTTTT. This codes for CASSSTGYTGELFF.

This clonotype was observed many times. CDR3 protein: CSAYGNSPLHF. In nucleotides, the CDR3 is TGCAGTGCTTACGGGAATTCACCCCTCCACTTT. The chain joins TRBV20-1 to TRBJ1-6; the D is unclear. CDR1 and CDR2 from the germline V gene are DFQATT and SNEGSKA (reference sequence). Trimming shortened V by 5 bases and J by 7 bases, and 6 bases separated the two germline ends. This CDR3 is 11 amino acids long.

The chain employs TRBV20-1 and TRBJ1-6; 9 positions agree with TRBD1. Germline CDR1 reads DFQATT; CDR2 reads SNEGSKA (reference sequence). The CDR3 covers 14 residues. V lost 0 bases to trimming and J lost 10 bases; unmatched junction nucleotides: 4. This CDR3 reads CSARDPQGASPLHF. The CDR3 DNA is TGCAGTGCTAGAGATCCACAGGGGGCCTCACCCCTCCACTTT.

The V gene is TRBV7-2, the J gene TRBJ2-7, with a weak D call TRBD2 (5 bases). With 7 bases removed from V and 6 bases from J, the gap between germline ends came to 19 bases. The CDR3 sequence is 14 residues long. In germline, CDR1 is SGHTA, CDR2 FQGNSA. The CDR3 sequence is CASIAGASYSEQYF. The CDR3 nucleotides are TGTGCCAGCATTGCGGGCGCGTCATATTCCGAGCAGTACTTC.